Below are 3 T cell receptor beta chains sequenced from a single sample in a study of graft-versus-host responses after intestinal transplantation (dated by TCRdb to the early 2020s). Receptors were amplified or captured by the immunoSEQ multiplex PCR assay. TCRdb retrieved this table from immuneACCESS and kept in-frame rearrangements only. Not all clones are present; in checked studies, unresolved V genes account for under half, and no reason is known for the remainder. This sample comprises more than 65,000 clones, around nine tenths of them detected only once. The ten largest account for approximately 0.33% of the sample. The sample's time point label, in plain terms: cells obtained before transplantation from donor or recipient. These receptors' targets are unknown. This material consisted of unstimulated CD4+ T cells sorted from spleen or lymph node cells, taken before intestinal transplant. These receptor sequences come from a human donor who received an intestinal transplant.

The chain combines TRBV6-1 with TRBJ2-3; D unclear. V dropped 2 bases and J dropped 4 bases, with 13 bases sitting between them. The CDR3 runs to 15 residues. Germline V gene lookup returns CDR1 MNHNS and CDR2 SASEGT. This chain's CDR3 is CASSERVRWADTQYF. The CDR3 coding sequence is TGTGCCAGCAGTGAACGGGTTCGGTGGGCAGATACGCAGTATTTT.

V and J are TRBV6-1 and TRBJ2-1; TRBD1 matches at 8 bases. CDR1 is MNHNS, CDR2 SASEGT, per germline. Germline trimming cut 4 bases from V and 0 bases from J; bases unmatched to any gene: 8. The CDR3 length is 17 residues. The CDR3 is CASSGQGSYSSYNEQFF. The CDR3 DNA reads TGTGCCAGCAGTGGACAGGGGTCTTATAGCTCCTACAATGAGCAGTTCTTC.

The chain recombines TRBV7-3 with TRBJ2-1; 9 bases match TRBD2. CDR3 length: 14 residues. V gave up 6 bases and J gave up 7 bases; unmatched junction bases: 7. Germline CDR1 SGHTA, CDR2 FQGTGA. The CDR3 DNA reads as TGTGCCAGCAGTCTAAGCGGGGGGCGAAATGAGCAGTTCTTC. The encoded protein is CASSLSGGRNEQFF.